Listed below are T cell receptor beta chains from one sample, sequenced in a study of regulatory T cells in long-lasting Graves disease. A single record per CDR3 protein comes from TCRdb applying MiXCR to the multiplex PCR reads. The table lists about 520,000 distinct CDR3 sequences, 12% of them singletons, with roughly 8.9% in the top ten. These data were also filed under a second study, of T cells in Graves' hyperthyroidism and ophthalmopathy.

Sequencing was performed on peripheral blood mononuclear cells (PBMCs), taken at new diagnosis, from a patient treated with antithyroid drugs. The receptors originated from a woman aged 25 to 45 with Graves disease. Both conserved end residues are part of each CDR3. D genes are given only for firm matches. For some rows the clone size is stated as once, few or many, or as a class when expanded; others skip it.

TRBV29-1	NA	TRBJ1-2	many	TGCAGCGTAGGTCCAGGGCACTATGGCTACACCTTC	CSVGPGHYGYTF
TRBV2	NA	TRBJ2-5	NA	TGTGCCAGCAGTGGAGGGGAGGTGGAGACCCAGTACTTC	CASSGGEVETQYF
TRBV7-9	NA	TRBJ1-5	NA	TGTGCCAGCAGCTGGGGGGCCAATCAGCCCCAGCATTTT	CASSWGANQPQHF
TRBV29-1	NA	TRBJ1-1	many	TGCAGCGTTCCCAGGACTGCTATGGGTGCTGAAGCTTTCTTT	CSVPRTAMGAEAFF
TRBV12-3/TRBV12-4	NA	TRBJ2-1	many	TGTGCCAGCAGTCTCAATAGCGCCCGAACCCAGCATGAGCAGTTCTTC	CASSLNSARTQHEQFF
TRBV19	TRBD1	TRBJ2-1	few	TGTGCCAGTAGTACCTACAGGGGGACGGATGAGCAGTTCTTC	CASSTYRGTDEQFF
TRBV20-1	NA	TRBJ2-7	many	TGCAGTGGAATCGCGGAAACCTACGAGCAGTACTTC	CSGIAETYEQYF
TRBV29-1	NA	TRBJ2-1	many	TGCAGCGTTGAAGGAGGAGGAAACCCAATCTCCTACAATGAGCAGTTCTTC	CSVEGGGNPISYNEQFF
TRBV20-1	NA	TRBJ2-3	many	TGCAGTGCTAGAGGGTATACGCAGTATTTT	CSARGYTQYF
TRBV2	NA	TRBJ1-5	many	TGTGCCAGCAGTACCTGGGACGGTCAGCCCCAGCATTTT	CASSTWDGQPQHF
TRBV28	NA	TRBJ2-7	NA	TGTGCCAGCAGCCACCCGCCCTACGAGCAGTACTTC	CASSHPPYEQYF
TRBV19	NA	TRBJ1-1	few	TGTGCCACGAGGGGGGGCAGTGGCACTGAAGCTTTCTTT	CATRGGSGTEAFF
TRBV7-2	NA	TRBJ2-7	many	TGTGCCAGCAGCCCCTTTCAGAACGAGCAGTACTTC	CASSPFQNEQYF
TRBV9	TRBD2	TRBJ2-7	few	TGTGCCAGCAGCGCCCGGCCGGGGGGCGAGCAGTACTTC	CASSARPGGEQYF
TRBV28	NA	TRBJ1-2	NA	TGTGCCAGCACTATTAGGAACTATGGCTACACCTTC	CASTIRNYGYTF
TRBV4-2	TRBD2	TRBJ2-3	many	TGTGCCAGCACCCAGCGGGGAGCGCGCCCAGATACGCAGTATTTT	CASTQRGARPDTQYF
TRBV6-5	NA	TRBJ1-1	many	TGTGCCAGCAGTTACGCCCCAGGCAGGGTGAACACTGAAGCTTTCTTT	CASSYAPGRVNTEAFF
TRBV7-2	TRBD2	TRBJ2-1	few	TGTGCCAGCAGCTTACCAAACCTGACTAGCGGGAGGTCCTTCGGGTACAATGAGCAGTTCTTC	CASSLPNLTSGRSFGYNEQFF
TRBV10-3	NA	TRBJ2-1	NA	TGTGCCGTATCGGCTCTTGATGAGCAGCTCTTC	CAVSALDEQLF
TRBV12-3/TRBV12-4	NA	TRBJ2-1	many	TGTGCCAGCAGTTTAATGATTGAGCAGTTCTTC	CASSLMIEQFF
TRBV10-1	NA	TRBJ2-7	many	TGCGCCAGCAGTGAGTGGACAGTCTCCTACGAGCAGTACTTC	CASSEWTVSYEQYF
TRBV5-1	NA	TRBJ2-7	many	TGTGCCAGCAGCTTAGGCGGGCGCTCCTACGAGCAGTACTTC	CASSLGGRSYEQYF